The rows below give T cell receptor beta chains drawn from one sample of a study of PD-L1 blockade in urothelial cancer. Clones were sequenced by immunoSEQ multiplex PCR, and TCRdb holds only the in-frame ones, with some missing. The data show fewer than 85,000 clones, 88% seen once. Sequencing was performed on PBMCs, taken around atezolizumab (anti-PD-L1) treatment. The receptors stem from a man aged 55 to 70 with urothelial cancer. Both conserved end residues are part of each CDR3. The D gene is left open where the match is weak. Size tells how often a clone was seen (once, few, many) or the class of an expanded clone, and some rows leave it out.

CDR3 | DNA | J | D | size | V
CASSRTWGGFSRGANEKLFF | TGTGCCAGCAGCCGTACTTGGGGGGGTTTTTCTCGAGGGGCTAATGAAAAACTGTTTTTT | TRBJ1-4 | - | - | TRBV9
CASDVSGGVHEQYF | TGTGCCTCTGATGTCAGCGGGGGGGTTCACGAGCAGTACTTC | TRBJ2-7 | TRBD2 | - | TRBV30
CASSLGTSNYGYTF | TGTGCCAGCAGCTTAGGGACATCCAACTATGGCTACACCTTC | TRBJ1-2 | - | - | TRBV11-2
CSVSPRVANEKLFF | TGCAGCGTCTCCCCCAGGGTCGCTAATGAAAAACTGTTTTTT | TRBJ1-4 | - | - | TRBV29-1
CAIRDRVGYTF | TGTGCCATCCGGGACAGGGTCGGCTACACCTTC | TRBJ1-2 | TRBD1 | - | TRBV19
CASSPDSIQPQHF | TGTGCCAGCTCACCCGACTCAATTCAGCCCCAGCATTTT | TRBJ1-5 | - | - | TRBV18
CASSQSWGRNEQFF | TGTGCCAGCAGCCAAAGTTGGGGCCGCAATGAGCAGTTCTTC | TRBJ2-1 | - | - | TRBV4-2
CASSTMELMNTEAFF | TGTGCCAGTAGTACGATGGAGCTGATGAACACTGAAGCTTTCTTT | TRBJ1-1 | - | - | TRBV19
CASSPNNREIGYGYTF | TGTGCCAGCTCACCAAATAACAGGGAAATTGGTTATGGCTACACCTTC | TRBJ1-2 | - | - | TRBV18
CASSPRGLAGGQKTQYF | TGTGCCAGCAGCCCGCGGGGACTAGCGGGGGGCCAAAAGACCCAGTACTTC | TRBJ2-5 | TRBD2 | - | TRBV11-1
CASRITGLTPLHF | TGTGCCAGCAGGATAACAGGGTTGACACCCCTCCACTTT | TRBJ1-6 | - | many | TRBV27
CASSLGLTAGTGELFF | TGTGCCAGCAGCTTAGGTCTTACGGCAGGCACCGGGGAGCTGTTTTTT | TRBJ2-2 | - | - | TRBV7-9
CASSPERGAGNIQYF | TGTGCCAGCTCACCGGAGCGGGGGGCTGGAAACATTCAGTACTTC | TRBJ2-4 | TRBD2 | - | TRBV18
CAWSVAGGSAVSF | - | TRBJ2-7 | - | once | TRBV30
CASSFGTSSTQYF | TGTGCCAGCAGTTTCGGGACATCCTCGACCCAGTACTTC | TRBJ2-5 | - | once | TRBV27
CASSRDSQETQYF | TGTGCCAGCAGCCGGGACTCCCAAGAGACCCAGTACTTC | TRBJ2-5 | - | - | TRBV5-6